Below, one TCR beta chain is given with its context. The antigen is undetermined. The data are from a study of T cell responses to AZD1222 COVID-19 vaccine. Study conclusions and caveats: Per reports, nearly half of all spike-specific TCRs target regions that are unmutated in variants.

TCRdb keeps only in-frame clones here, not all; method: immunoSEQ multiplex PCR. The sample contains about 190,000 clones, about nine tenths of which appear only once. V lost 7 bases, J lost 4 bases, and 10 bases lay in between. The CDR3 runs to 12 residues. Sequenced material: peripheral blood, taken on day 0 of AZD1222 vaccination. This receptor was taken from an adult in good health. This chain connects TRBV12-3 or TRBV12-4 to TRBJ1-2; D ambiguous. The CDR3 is CASTDDLYGYTF. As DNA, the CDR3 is TGTGCCAGCACCGACGACCTCTATGGCTACACCTTC.